This T cell receptor (beta chain) originates from a study of tumor and adjacent non-tumor tissue in lung cancer. Study details: The cohort had 12 to 13 adenocarcinoma, a couple of squamous cell and 1 small cell patients. On average, productive TCRbeta reads reached about 4.17 million per sample.

No cell sorting was done before RNA was extracted from the tissue. The CDR3 spans 12 residues. V gave up 6 bases and J gave up 8 bases, with 10 bases separating them. The library came from three nested PCR rounds adapted from ARM-PCR protocols. TCRdb recomputed calls from the multiplex PCR reads with MiXCR, one row per CDR3 protein. The sample shows 100,000 to 150,000 distinct CDR3 sequences, 66% of them seen only once. Comment on this clonotype: Just one base apart from a much larger clone, this may be a read error.

Sequenced input: lung tumor tissue. V usage is TRBV12-3 or TRBV12-4 and J usage is TRBJ1-4, with D unresolved. This receptor was obtained from a man aged 30 to 39 with non-small cell lung cancer. CDR3 amino acids: CASRASWEKLFF. The CDR3 nucleotides read TGTGCCAGCAGAGCTAGTTGGGAAAAACTGTTTTTT.